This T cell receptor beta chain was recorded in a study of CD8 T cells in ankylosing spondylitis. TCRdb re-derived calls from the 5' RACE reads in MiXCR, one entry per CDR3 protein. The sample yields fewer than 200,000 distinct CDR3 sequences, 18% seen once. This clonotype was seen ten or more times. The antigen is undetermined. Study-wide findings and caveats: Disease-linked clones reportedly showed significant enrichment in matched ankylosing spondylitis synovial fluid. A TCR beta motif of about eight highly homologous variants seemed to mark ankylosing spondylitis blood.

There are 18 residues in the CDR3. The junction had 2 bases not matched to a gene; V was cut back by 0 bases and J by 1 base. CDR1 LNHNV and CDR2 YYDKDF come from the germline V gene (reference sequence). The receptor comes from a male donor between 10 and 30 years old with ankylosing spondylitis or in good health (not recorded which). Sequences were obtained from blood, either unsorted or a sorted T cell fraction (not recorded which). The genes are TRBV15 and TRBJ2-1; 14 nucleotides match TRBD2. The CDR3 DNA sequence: TGTGCCACCAGCAGAGATGGGACTAGCGGGAGTTCCTACAATGAGCAGTTCTTC. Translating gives CATSRDGTSGSSYNEQFF.